This entry features one T cell receptor (beta chain) sequence. This sample stems from a study of blood T cell repertoires in COVID-19. Profiling relied on immunoSEQ multiplex PCR, and the TCRdb table lists in-frame clones only, not all of them. The sample consists of about 360,000 clones, 65% to 90% of them appearing once. The CDR3 has 17 residues. CDR1 SEHNR and CDR2 FQNEAQ come from the germline V gene (reference sequence). V was clipped by 2 bases and J by 4 bases; unmatched bases: 9. Sequencing input: peripheral blood. This TCR was recovered from a woman aged 60-70 years with COVID-19, enrolled during active disease. This chain connects TRBV7-9 to TRBJ2-2, with TRBD2 identical over 8 bases. CDR3 in amino acids: CASSLSARGGGTGELFF. CDR3 nucleotides: TGTGCCAGCAGCTTATCTGCACGGGGGGGCGGCACCGGGGAGCTGTTTTTT.